This T cell receptor beta chain derives from a study of human T cells and chemical hapten exposure. Study background: Sensitization applied 2% DPC to around 2 cm by around 2 cm of upper inner arm skin. Recorded diagnoses among the mostly female patients were alopecia areata, totalis or universalis.

TCRdb processed the RACE reads anew with MiXCR; each CDR3 protein has one entry. The table records 85,000 to 90,000 distinct CDR3 sequences, 8% to 10% of them present only once. The time point here: pre-sensitization, week 0. This sample's treatment: therapeutic diphenylcyclopropenone sensitization with weekly scalp DPC. Blood collection happened ahead of applying each patch test. CDR1 SQVTM and CDR2 ANQGSEA come from the germline V gene. The CDR3 has 13 amino acids. Study results and limitations: TCRs above 1 in 1000 frequency stayed constant with DPC sensitization.

This clonotype was detected only a few times. No antigen is known for it. The germline gene is not matched at one end of the junction; a read error may be the cause. The source of this sequence is a woman aged 40 to 50 with alopecia areata. Some clones in this sample may be carry-over from other donors' samples. V usage is TRBV29-1 and J usage is TRBJ2-6, with no clear D. The specimen comprised whole blood, sampled in connection with sensitization to the hapten diphenylcyclopropenone (DPC). The CDR3 here is CSVGPSEANVLTF. The CDR3 coding sequence is TGCAGCGTTGGGCCGTCTGAGGCCAACGTCCTGACTTTC.